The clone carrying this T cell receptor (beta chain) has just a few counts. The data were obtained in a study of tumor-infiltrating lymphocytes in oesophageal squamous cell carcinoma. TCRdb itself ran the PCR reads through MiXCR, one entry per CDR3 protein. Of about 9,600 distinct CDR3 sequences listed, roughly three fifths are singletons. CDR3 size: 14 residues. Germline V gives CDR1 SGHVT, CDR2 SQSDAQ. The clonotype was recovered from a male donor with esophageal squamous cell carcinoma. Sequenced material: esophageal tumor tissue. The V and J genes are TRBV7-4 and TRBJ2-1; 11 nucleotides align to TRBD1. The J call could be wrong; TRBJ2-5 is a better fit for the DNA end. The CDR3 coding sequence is TGTGCCAGCAGCTTGGGACAGGGGGAAGAGACCCAGTACTTC. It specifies CASSLGQGEETQYF.